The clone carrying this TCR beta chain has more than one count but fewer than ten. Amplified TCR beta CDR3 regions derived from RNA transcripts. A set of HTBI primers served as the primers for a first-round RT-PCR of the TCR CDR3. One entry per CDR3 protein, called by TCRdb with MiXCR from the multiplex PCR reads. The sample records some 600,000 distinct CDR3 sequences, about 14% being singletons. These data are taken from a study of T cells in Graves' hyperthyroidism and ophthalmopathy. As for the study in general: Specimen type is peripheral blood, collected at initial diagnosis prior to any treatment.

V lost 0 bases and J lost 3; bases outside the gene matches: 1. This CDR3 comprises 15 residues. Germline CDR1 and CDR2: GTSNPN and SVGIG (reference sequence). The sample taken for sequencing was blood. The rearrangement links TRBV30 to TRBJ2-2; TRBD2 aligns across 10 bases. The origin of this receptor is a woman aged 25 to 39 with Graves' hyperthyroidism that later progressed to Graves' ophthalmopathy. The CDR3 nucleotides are TGTGCCTGGAGTGTTGGACTAGCGGACACCGGGGAGCTGTTTTTT. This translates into CAWSVGLADTGELFF.